These 2 T cell receptor beta chains share one sample of origin, sequenced in a study of T cells in narcolepsy. TCRdb's table, derived via immunoSEQ multiplex PCR, lists solely in-frame clones and lacks some. This repertoire shows about 24,000 clones, just over 60% found once; its top ten account for 12%. Sequences were obtained from memory (CD45RA-) CD4+ T cells from blood. The receptors were sampled from a human donor in good health.

The chain combines TRBV2 with TRBJ2-7; D unresolved. V was clipped by 5 bases and J by 2 bases, with 7 bases between them. Looked up from germline, CDR1 is SNHLY and CDR2 is FYNNEI. The CDR3 is made up of 12 amino acids. The CDR3 DNA reads as TGTGCCAGCAGTAAATCGACCTACGAGCAGTACTTC. Translating it yields CASSKSTYEQYF.

The CDR3 loop is CASSLEETQYF. The CDR3, as DNA: TGTGCCAGCAGTCTCGAGGAGACCCAGTACTTC. The chain combines TRBV14 with TRBJ2-5; D remains unclear. V was shortened by 6 bases and J by 5 bases, with 7 bases between the two germline ends. Per germline, CDR1 SGHDN and CDR2 FVKESK. This CDR3 contains 11 residues.